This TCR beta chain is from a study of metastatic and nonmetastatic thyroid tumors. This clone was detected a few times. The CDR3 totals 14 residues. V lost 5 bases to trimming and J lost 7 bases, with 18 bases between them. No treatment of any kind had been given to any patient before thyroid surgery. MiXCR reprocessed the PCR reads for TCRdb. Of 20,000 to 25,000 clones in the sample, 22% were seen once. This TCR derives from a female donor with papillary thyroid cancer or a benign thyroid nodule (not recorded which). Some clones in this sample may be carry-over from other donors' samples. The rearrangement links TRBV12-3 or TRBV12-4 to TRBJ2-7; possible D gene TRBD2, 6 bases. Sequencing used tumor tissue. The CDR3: CASSPLGHAGEQYF. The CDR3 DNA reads TGTGCCAGCAGTCCTCTAGGACATGCGGGAGAGCAGTACTTC.